This T cell receptor beta chain was sequenced for a study of blood T cells in healthy people across ages. Study-level information: Using template switching, researchers captured about one barcoded beta molecule for each two T cells.

Study-level points and caveats: It was found that TCR beta diversity correlated strongly with the percentage of naive T cells.

This clonotype was counted between two and nine times. Its antigen is as yet unknown. Through a sample-barcoded 5' primer and a J-beta primer mix, a second PCR was run for roughly 6 to 12 cycles. MiXCR, applied by TCRdb to the 5' RACE reads, yields one record per CDR3 protein. The sample shows about 800,000 distinct CDR3 sequences, 55% to 75% of them seen only once. CDR1 and CDR2 from the germline V gene are SGHVS and FNYEAQ. This CDR3 has 14 amino acids. Trimming stripped 4 bases from V and 7 bases from J, with 14 bases between. Sequences were obtained from blood. The rearrangement uses TRBV7-6 and TRBJ2-1; tentatively, D is TRBD1 or TRBD2 (5 bases each). This sequence originates from a man aged 30-40 years in good health. The CDR3 here is CASSYAGTLNEQFF. CDR3 DNA sequence: TGTGCCAGCAGCTACGCCGGGACCTTAAATGAGCAGTTCTTC.